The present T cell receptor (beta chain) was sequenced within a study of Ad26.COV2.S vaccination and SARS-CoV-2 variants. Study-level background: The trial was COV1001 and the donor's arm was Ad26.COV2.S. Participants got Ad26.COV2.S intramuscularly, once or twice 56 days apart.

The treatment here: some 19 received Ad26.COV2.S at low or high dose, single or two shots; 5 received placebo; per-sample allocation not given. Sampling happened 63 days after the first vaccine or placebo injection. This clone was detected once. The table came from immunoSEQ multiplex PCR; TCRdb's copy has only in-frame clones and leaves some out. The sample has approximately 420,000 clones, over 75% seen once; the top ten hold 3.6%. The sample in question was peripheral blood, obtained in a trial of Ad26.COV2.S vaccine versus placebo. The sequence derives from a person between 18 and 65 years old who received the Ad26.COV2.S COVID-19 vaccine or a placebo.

The chain's CDR3 is CASSLLRVRGYEQYF. For the CDR3, the DNA is TGTGCCAGCAGCTTACTCCGGGTCAGAGGCTACGAGCAGTACTTC. This chain connects TRBV28 to TRBJ2-7, with D uncertain. V was pared by 6 bases and J by 3 bases, with 18 bases between. Looked up from germline, CDR1 is MDHEN and CDR2 is SYDVKM. The CDR3 is 15 amino acids.